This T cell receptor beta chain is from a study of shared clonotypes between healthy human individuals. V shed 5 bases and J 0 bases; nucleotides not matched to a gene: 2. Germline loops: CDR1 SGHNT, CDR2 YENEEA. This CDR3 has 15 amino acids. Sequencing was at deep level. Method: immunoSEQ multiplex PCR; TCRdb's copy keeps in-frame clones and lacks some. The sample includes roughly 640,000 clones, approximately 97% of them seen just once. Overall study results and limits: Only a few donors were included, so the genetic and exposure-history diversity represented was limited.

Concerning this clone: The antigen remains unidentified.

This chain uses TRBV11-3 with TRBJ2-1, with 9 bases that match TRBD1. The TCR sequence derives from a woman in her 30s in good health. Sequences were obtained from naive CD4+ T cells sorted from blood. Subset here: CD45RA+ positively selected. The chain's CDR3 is CASSTGGGSYNEQFF. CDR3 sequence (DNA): TGTGCCAGCAGCACAGGGGGCGGCTCCTACAATGAGCAGTTCTTC.